This T cell receptor beta chain is from a study of T cells in Graves' hyperthyroidism and ophthalmopathy (dated by TCRdb to between 2018 and 2021). Describing the broader study: Peripheral blood samples were taken at initial diagnosis, before any treatment was given. A discovery cohort of about 100 patients, about 44 with Graves' ophthalmopathy and 55 to 60 with stable Graves' hyperthyroidism, was used to find distinguishing TCR V-J signatures. Prospective prediction of ophthalmopathy was tested in an independent validation cohort of under 20 hyperthyroidism patients and 17 patients who later progressed to ophthalmopathy. The 95 to 100 discovery patients were randomly divided into training and test sets at a 7:3 ratio. In addition, the study compared T-cell repertoires in thyroid tissue and in blood from 6 or 7 Graves' hyperthyroidism patients. After blood sampling, hyperthyroidism patients were treated with methimazole at a starting dose of 30 mg daily, and ophthalmopathy patients were treated with high-dose intravenous methylprednisolone. The paper reports TCR Vbeta CDR3 sequencing of approximately 140 peripheral blood samples: under 45 ophthalmopathy, fewer than 85 hyperthyroidism and approximately 17 progressor patients. Overall study outcomes, separate from this receptor: In validation, the model predicted progression to ophthalmopathy a median of roughly 6.2 months before onset, with roughly 70% sensitivity and roughly 79% specificity. A model built on a 13 V-J signature distinguished ophthalmopathy from stable hyperthyroidism, reaching 85% to 90% sensitivity and 81.08% specificity in cross-validation and 80%/75% in testing. Sample size was not statistically predetermined, and blinding of investigators to group allocation was not performed. Most expanded thyroid clonotypes (frequency above 0.001) were also detected in blood, suggesting blood repertoires may reflect thyroid immune responses.

CDR1 SGHRS and CDR2 YFSETQ are derived from the germline V gene. Taken from cysteine to phenylalanine, the CDR3 has 17 residues. The CDR3 DNA has 51 bases and is translated from base 1. Trimming removed 7 bases from V and 3 bases from J; the gene matches leave 11 bases unexplained. Stable Graves' hyperthyroidism was defined as the absence of progression to ophthalmopathy over 18 months of follow-up. Hyperthyroidism patients were newly diagnosed, had a disease duration of under 2 months, and were aged 18 to 65 years. Any patient with an uncontrolled infection, another autoimmune disease, pregnancy or lactation was excluded. Clinical symptoms, serum thyroxine and TRAb, thyroid ultrasound, and orbital computed tomography formed the basis for the diagnoses. PBMCs were isolated from about 9.1 ml of fresh peripheral blood by Ficoll-Paque density gradient centrifugation. Trizol reagent was used to extract total RNA, and RNA quality was then checked on an Agilent 2100 Bioanalyzer.

The TCR beta CDR3 regions were amplified from RNA transcripts. For the first round of RT-PCR on the TCR CDR3, the HTBI primer set was used together with the Qiagen OneStep RT-PCR kit. A second multiplex PCR round built the libraries, followed by size selection and purification. Libraries were sequenced paired-end with 100 bp reads on an Illumina HiSeq2000. Processing in the source paper ran as follows. Raw data were processed with SOAPnuke, discarding reads with adapters, uncalled bases, mean Phred below 15, or no exact constant-primer or identifier match. COPE v1.2.5 was used to merge the high-quality paired reads, and each unique nucleotide sequence was defined as a clonotype. Clonotypes were aligned to IMGT TRBV, TRBD and TRBJ reference segments using MiTCR v1.1. The analysis included only V-J combinations with a frequency above 0.0001, which together covered around 99% of the repertoires. A TCS score was defined as the ratio between F50 (clonal expansion) and ExV (chaos), using BLOSUM62-based TCRdist between CDR3 peptides within each V-J. Welch's t-statistics and random forest reduced roughly 500 V-J features to 13, which were used in a naive Bayes classifier (R e1071). TCRdb reanalyzed the raw reads on its own, using fastp at Q25 for trimming and MiXCR for clone calling, and kept in-frame beta chains. Here each entry gathers all rows of one CDR3 protein and keeps the most common genes and DNA. Here the V and J calls rest on TCRdb's processing, not on the authors' analysis. This sample is represented by a few hundred thousand distinct CDR3 sequences; about 15% of them were singletons. Together, the top ten hold about 15% of the sample.

This clonotype appeared many times. The antigen it binds to is not known. The input lacks base qualities; no much larger clone sits a single base away. The chain couples TRBV5-1 to TRBJ2-2; TRBD1 fits 11 bases in the junction. Sequences were obtained from blood. The sequence was obtained from a woman between 40 and 55 years old with Graves' hyperthyroidism. CDR3 region: CASLKGPGQGDTGELFF. The DNA sequence reads TGCGCCAGCTTAAAGGGGCCGGGACAGGGGGACACCGGGGAGCTGTTTTTT.